This T cell receptor beta chain was observed in a study of identifying expanded T cells in peripheral blood. Collection occurred without any documented infections or immune events in donors. Germline V gene sequence: CDR1 MNHNS, CDR2 SASEGT. V was pared by 7 bases and J by 5 bases, with 20 bases between. This CDR3 comprises 15 residues. Profiled with immunoSEQ multiplex PCR; TCRdb holds only in-frame clones, not every one. The table has about 120,000 clones, over 65% seen once. The TCR was taken from a person aged 18-70 years in good health. The sample comprised blood. The chain links TRBV6-1 to TRBJ1-1; D remains ambiguous. CDR3 DNA sequence: TGTGCCAGCACCCTTCAGACCGTCGGAGGAACTGAAGCTTTCTTT. Its translation is CASTLQTVGGTEAFF.